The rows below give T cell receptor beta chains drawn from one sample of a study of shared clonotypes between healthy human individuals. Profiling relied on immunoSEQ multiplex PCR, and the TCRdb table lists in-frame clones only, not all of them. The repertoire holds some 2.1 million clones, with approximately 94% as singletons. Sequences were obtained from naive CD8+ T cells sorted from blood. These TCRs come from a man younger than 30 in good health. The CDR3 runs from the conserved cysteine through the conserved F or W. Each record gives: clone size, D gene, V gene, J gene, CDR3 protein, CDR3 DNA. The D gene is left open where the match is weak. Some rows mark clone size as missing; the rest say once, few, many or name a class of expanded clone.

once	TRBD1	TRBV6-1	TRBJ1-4	CASSEFQTGGEKLFF	TGTGCCAGCAGTGAATTTCAGACAGGGGGGGAGAAACTGTTTTTT
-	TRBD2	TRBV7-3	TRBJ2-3	CASSPAGAGGDTQYF	TGTGCCAGCAGCCCAGCGGGGGCCGGGGGAGATACGCAGTATTTT
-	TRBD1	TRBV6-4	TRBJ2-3	CASSLQGYGTDTQYF	TGTGCCAGCAGTCTACAGGGGTACGGCACAGATACGCAGTATTTT
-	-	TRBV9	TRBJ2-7	CASSVGGIGEQYF	TGTGCCAGCAGCGTGGGGGGTATCGGCGAGCAGTACTTC
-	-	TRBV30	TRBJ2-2	CAWNPDGPELFF	TGTGCCTGGAACCCGGACGGGCCGGAGCTGTTTTTT
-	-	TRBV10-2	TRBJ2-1	CASSGTVGVYNEQFF	TGCGCCAGCAGTGGAACGGTGGGGGTATACAATGAGCAGTTCTTC
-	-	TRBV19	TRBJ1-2	CASSSIDYGYTF	TGTGCCAGTAGTTCCATAGACTATGGCTACACCTTC
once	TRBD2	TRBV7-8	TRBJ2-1	CASSRTSGDLYNEQFF	TGTGCCAGCAGTCGGACTAGCGGGGACCTGTACAATGAGCAGTTCTTC
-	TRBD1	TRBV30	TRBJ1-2	CAVVKGDSHLQGYGYTF	TGTGCCGTAGTTAAAGGGGACAGTCACCTCCAGGGGTATGGCTACACCTTC
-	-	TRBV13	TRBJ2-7	CASSPRAVDSEQYF	TGTGCCAGCAGCCCGAGAGCCGTCGATTCAGAGCAGTACTTC
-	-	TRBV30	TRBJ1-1	CAWSLVGGARTEAFF	TGTGCCTGGAGTCTAGTGGGGGGCGCGAGAACTGAAGCTTTCTTT
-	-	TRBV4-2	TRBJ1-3	CASSQVTGDSGNTIYF	TGTGCCAGCAGCCAAGTAACAGGCGACTCTGGAAACACCATATATTTT
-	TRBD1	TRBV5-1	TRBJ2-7	CASSLEGGPSSYEQYF	TGCGCCAGCAGCTTGGAAGGGGGCCCGAGCTCCTACGAGCAGTACTTC
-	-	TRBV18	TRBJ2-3	CASSPLGVDTQYF	TGTGCCAGCTCACCACTGGGGGTGGATACGCAGTATTTT
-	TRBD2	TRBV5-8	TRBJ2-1	CASSSGSAGVDEQFF	TGTGCCAGCAGCTCTGGTTCGGCGGGAGTCGATGAGCAGTTCTTC
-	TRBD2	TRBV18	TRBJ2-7	CASSPPQLAGAIEQYF	TGTGCCAGCTCACCACCACAACTAGCGGGAGCAATCGAGCAGTACTTC
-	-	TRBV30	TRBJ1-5	CAWSAEVRGVNQPQHF	TGTGCCTGGAGTGCAGAGGTCAGAGGGGTCAATCAGCCCCAGCATTTT
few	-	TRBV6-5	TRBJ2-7	CASSYGDGYEQYF	TGTGCCAGCAGTTACGGGGACGGCTACGAGCAGTACTTC
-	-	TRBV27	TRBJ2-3	CATQKDSNVNTQYF	TGTGCCACCCAGAAGGACTCGAACGTAAATACGCAGTATTTT
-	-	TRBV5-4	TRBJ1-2	CASRVSGSNYGYTF	TGTGCCAGCAGGGTGTCAGGATCAAACTATGGCTACACCTTC
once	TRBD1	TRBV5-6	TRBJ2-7	CASSLGQGVYEQYF	TGTGCCAGCAGCTTGGGGCAGGGGGTATACGAGCAGTACTTC
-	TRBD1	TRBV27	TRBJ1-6	CASSFQRTGANSPLHF	TGTGCCAGCAGTTTCCAAAGGACAGGGGCAAATTCACCCCTCCACTTT
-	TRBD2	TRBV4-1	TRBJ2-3	CASSQAWTSPSTDTQYF	TGCGCCAGCAGCCAAGCATGGACTAGCCCGAGCACAGATACGCAGTATTTT
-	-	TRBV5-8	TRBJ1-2	CASSWDGSPSGYTF	TGTGCCAGCAGCTGGGACGGGAGCCCTAGTGGCTACACCTTC
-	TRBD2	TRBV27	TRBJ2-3	CASSTGLAGGDTQYF	TGTGCCAGCAGTACCGGACTAGCGGGGGGAGATACGCAGTATTTT